The next 28 T cell receptor beta chains were all read from a single sample in a study of blood T cell repertoires in COVID-19. Only in-frame clones appear in the TCRdb table, and some are missing; sequencing was by immunoSEQ multiplex PCR. Among some 150,000 clones listed, around 90% were seen once. Sequencing was done on a sample of peripheral blood. The receptor source for this set is a woman aged 55-69 years who had recovered from COVID-19.

The rearrangement links TRBV18 to TRBJ2-1, with D possibly TRBD2 on 5 matching bases. The CDR3 extends over 13 amino acids. Per the germline V gene, CDR1 is KGHSH and CDR2 is LQKENI. V was clipped by 2 bases and J by 8 bases, with 10 bases between them. The CDR3 sequence is CASSPNVGDEQFF. For the CDR3, the DNA is TGTGCCAGCTCACCAAATGTCGGGGATGAGCAGTTCTTC. The full variable domain, its missing parts supplied by reference TRBV18 and TRBJ2-1, is NAGVMQNPRHLVRRRGQEARLRCSPMKGHSHVYWYRQLPEEGLKFMVYLQKENIIDESGMPKERFSAEFPKEGPSILRIQQVVRGDSAAYFCASSPNVGDEQFFGPGTRLTVL.

The chain employs TRBV5-4 and TRBJ2-1; 7 bases match TRBD2. The CDR3 consists of 15 residues. The junction had 9 bases not matched to a gene; V was cut back by 4 bases and J by 5 bases. Germline V lookup: CDR1 SGHNT, CDR2 YYREEE (reference sequence). CDR3 region: CASSAAGTINNEQFF. CDR3 nucleotide sequence: TGTGCCAGCAGCGCAGCCGGGACTATCAACAATGAGCAGTTCTTC.

The chain combines TRBV5-6 with TRBJ2-5, with 8 bases matching TRBD2. The CDR3 extends over 14 amino acids. Per germline, CDR1 SGHDT and CDR2 YYEEEE. Unmatched junction bases numbered 6, after V lost 3 bases and J lost 5 bases. CDR3 protein: CASSSGLAGETQYF. CDR3 nucleotide sequence: TGTGCCAGCAGCTCCGGACTAGCTGGGGAGACCCAGTACTTC.

There are a few counts of this clone. The V call is TRBV19, the J call TRBJ2-1, with a possible D match to TRBD2 (5 bases). Germline CDR1 is LNHDA and CDR2 is SQIVND (reference sequence). The CDR3 has 13 amino acids. Between the trimmed V and J ends, which lost 4 bases and 4 bases, there was a span of 8 bases. This CDR3 is CASSRTVYNEQFF. The CDR3 region has the DNA TGTGCCAGTAGTAGGACTGTTTACAATGAGCAGTTCTTC.

V usage is TRBV28 and J usage is TRBJ1-2; no clear D gene. V lost 1 base and J lost 4, with 13 bases in between. This CDR3 comprises 15 residues. Germline V gene data show CDR1 as MDHEN and CDR2 as SYDVKM. The CDR3 DNA reads TGTGCCAGCAGTTTATTGGCAGATATAATCTATGGCTACACCTTC. It yields the protein CASSLLADIIYGYTF.

This rearrangement joins TRBV5-6 to TRBJ1-2, with D tentatively TRBD1 (5 bases). V was shortened by 1 base and J by 7 bases, with 17 bases between the two germline ends. Germline assignment: CDR1 SGHDT and CDR2 YYEEEE. The CDR3 totals 15 residues. CDR3 protein: CASSLSAGGTVGYTF. CDR3 coding DNA: TGTGCCAGCAGCTTGTCGGCGGGGGGAACTGTTGGCTACACCTTC.

The chain is built from TRBV2 and TRBJ2-5; no clear D gene. In germline, CDR1 is SNHLY, CDR2 FYNNEI. The CDR3 covers 11 residues. Trimming removed 6 bases from V and 4 bases from J, with 6 bases in between. The CDR3 here is CASRDRETQYF. DNA for the CDR3: TGTGCCAGCAGAGATAGAGAGACCCAGTACTTC.

The table lists this clone with a few counts. The chain links TRBV6-5 to TRBJ2-7, with a tentative D call TRBD2 (5 bases). The CDR3 length is 15 residues. Between the trimmed V and J ends, which lost 0 bases and 3 bases, there was a span of 12 bases. Germline V gene sequence: CDR1 MNHEY, CDR2 SVGAGI. The CDR3 spells CASSYSRSADYEQYF. In nucleotides, the CDR3 is TGTGCCAGCAGTTACTCTCGTAGCGCCGACTACGAGCAGTACTTC.

The chain employs TRBV7-9 and TRBJ1-1, with a tentative D call TRBD1 (5 bases). Germline V CDR1 and CDR2: SEHNR, FQNEAQ (reference sequence). V was shortened by 5 bases and J by 10 bases, with 26 bases between the two germline ends. The CDR3 runs to 16 residues. The CDR3 here is CASSLEGVQPGRGAFF. CDR3 in DNA: TGTGCCAGCAGCCTAGAAGGGGTTCAGCCCGGGCGTGGAGCTTTCTTT.

V is TRBV7-6 and J is TRBJ2-1; 11 bases are a match to TRBD1. This CDR3 is 15 amino acids long. V shed 5 bases, J shed 2 bases, and the junction held 2 bases outside the gene matches. Germline V gives CDR1 SGHVS, CDR2 FNYEAQ. In DNA form, the CDR3 reads TGTGCCAGCAGCACGGGACAGGGGGCCTACAATGAGCAGTTCTTC. It is translated as CASSTGQGAYNEQFF.

This clone showed up just once. The CDR3 loop is CASSYQGRNGYTF. The CDR3, as DNA: TGTGCCAGCAGTTACCAGGGGAGAAATGGCTACACCTTC. The J gene is TRBJ1-2, the V gene TRBV6-5; D is perhaps TRBD1 (6 bases). The V end was cut by 2 bases, the J end by 6 bases, with 10 bases between. The CDR3 spans 13 residues. Germline lookup yields CDR1 MNHEY and CDR2 SVGAGI.

V gene TRBV7-9 combines with J gene TRBJ2-1; 11 bases match TRBD2. V lost 5 bases, J lost 4 bases, and 10 bases stayed unmatched. The V gene's germline CDR1 is SEHNR and CDR2 FQNEAQ (reference sequence). CDR3 length: 17 residues. CDR3 sequence: CASSPRASGGQYNEQFF. The CDR3, as DNA: TGTGCCAGCAGCCCCAGGGCTAGCGGGGGGCAATACAATGAGCAGTTCTTC.

The chain carries TRBV5-4 and TRBJ2-2, with TRBD1 as a possible D gene (6 bases). V was pared by 4 bases and J by 1 base, with 17 bases between. Germline CDR1 SGHNT, CDR2 YYREEE (reference sequence). The CDR3 spans 17 residues. CDR3 bases: TGTGCCAGCAGCCTAGTTCATGGGGGCTTGAACACCGGGGAGCTGTTTTTT. Its translation: CASSLVHGGLNTGELFF.

V usage is TRBV19 and J usage is TRBJ1-6; TRBD1 is a possible D gene (5 bases). The CDR3 is made up of 14 amino acids. Trimming cost V 3 bases and J 8 bases, with 11 bases left between them. Per the germline V gene, CDR1 is LNHDA and CDR2 is SQIVND (reference sequence). CDR3: CASSIGGEYSPLHF. The CDR3 coding sequence is TGTGCCAGTAGTATTGGGGGGGAGTATTCACCCCTCCACTTT.

The V call is TRBV5-1, the J call TRBJ1-1; TRBD1 is a possible D gene (6 bases). The V end was cut by 5 bases, the J end by 1 base, with 9 bases between. The CDR3 extends over 13 amino acids. Germline assignment: CDR1 SGHRS and CDR2 YFSETQ. For the CDR3, the DNA is TGCGCCAGCAGGGACAGTCGGAACACTGAAGCTTTCTTT. This codes for CASRDSRNTEAFF.

The gene calls are TRBV10-3 and TRBJ2-5; TRBD2 matches at 8 bases. The J segment lost 5 bases and the V segment lost 2 bases, leaving 4 bases of the junction unmatched. The CDR3 has 14 residues. The V gene's germline CDR1 is ENHRY and CDR2 SYGVKD. The CDR3: CAISEPGGGETQYF. The CDR3 DNA sequence: TGTGCCATCAGTGAGCCGGGGGGGGGCGAGACCCAGTACTTC.

The V gene is TRBV11-2, the J gene TRBJ2-1; 10 nucleotides match TRBD1. This CDR3 contains 14 residues. V dropped 5 bases and J dropped 9; count of bases not matched to a gene: 7. From germline, CDR1 is SGHAT and CDR2 FQNNGV. In DNA, the CDR3 is TGTGCCAGCAGCCAACTGACAGGGGGCTTTGAGCAGTTCTTC. This encodes CASSQLTGGFEQFF.

V usage is TRBV6-5 and J usage is TRBJ2-7; a possible D gene is TRBD2 (6 bases). V dropped 7 bases and J dropped 0 bases, with 13 bases sitting between them. Germline CDR1 is MNHEY and CDR2 is SVGAGI. CDR3 length: 14 amino acids. The CDR3 DNA follows: TGTGCCAGCACCTCAGGAGGGGACTCCTACGAGCAGTACTTC. Its translation is CASTSGGDSYEQYF.

The CDR3 sequence: CASIRRGTEAFF. As DNA, the CDR3 is TGTGCCAGCATCCGCCGGGGGACTGAAGCTTTCTTT. The chain joins TRBV5-5 to TRBJ1-1; D is possibly TRBD1 (5 bases). Germline-derived CDR1 and CDR2 are SGHKS and YYEKEE (reference sequence). The germline V and J ends were trimmed by 6 bases and 5 bases, with 11 bases remaining between them. This CDR3 has 12 amino acids. Together with reference TRBV5-5 and TRBJ1-1, the CDR3 gives the full variable domain: DAGVTQSPTHLIKTRGQQVTLRCSPISGHKSVSWYQQVLGQGPQFIFQYYEKEERGRGNFPDRFSARQFPNYSSELNVNALLLGDSALYLCASIRRGTEAFFGQGTRLTVV.

The rearrangement links TRBV7-9 to TRBJ1-1, with 9 bases fitting TRBD1. CDR1 and CDR2 from the germline V gene are SEHNR and FQNEAQ (reference sequence). The CDR3 runs 16 residues. V trimming: 5 bases; J trimming: 0 bases; junction bases outside the gene matches: 7. In DNA form, the CDR3 reads TGTGCCAGCAGCGAAGGGACAGGGACCTTGAACACTGAAGCTTTCTTT. Translating gives CASSEGTGTLNTEAFF.

The chain employs TRBV27 and TRBJ1-6, with D maybe TRBD1 (6 bases). Deletions cut 6 bases from V and 8 bases from J, with 11 bases between. The V gene's germline CDR1 is MNHEY and CDR2 SMNVEV (reference sequence). This CDR3 comprises 13 residues. As DNA, the CDR3 is TGTGCCAGCAGCCAAAACAGGGATTCACCCCTCCACTTT. Its protein is CASSQNRDSPLHF.

Remarks on this clone: The CDR3 does not end in the conserved phenylalanine or tryptophan, so this is likely a read error. Because the CDR3's place on the DNA is in doubt, the DNA is left out and the CDR3 is given as listed by TCRdb. This sequence joins TRBV10-3 and TRBJ2-7; the table's D call, TRBD1, has no DNA check behind it. CDR1 is ENHRY, CDR2 SYGVKD, per germline. The CDR3 length is 8 residues, termini included. The CDR3 loop is CAIRPQGS.

V and J are TRBV7-6 and TRBJ2-5; a possible D gene is TRBD2 (6 bases). The CDR3 length is 16 residues. Trimming pared 3 bases from V and 0 bases from J, leaving 14 bases between. CDR1 SGHVS and CDR2 FNYEAQ come from the germline V gene. CDR3 residues: CASSFRGTADQETQYF. The CDR3 DNA sequence: TGTGCCAGCAGCTTTCGGGGGACGGCCGACCAAGAGACCCAGTACTTC. Full variable domain (rest looked up from reference TRBV7-6 and TRBJ2-5): GAGVSQSPRYKVTKRGQDVALRCDPISGHVSLYWYRQALGQGPEFLTYFNYEAQQDKSGLPNDRFSAERPEGSISTLTIQRTEQRDSAMYRCASSFRGTADQETQYFGPGTRLLVL.

The V call is TRBV4-1, the J call TRBJ1-2; 8 bases are a match to TRBD1. The V gene end was trimmed by 2 bases and the J gene end by 4 bases; junction bases not matched to a gene: 6. Germline V CDR1 and CDR2: MGHRA, YSYEKL. This CDR3 comprises 15 residues. CDR3 protein: CASSQSGTGAYGYTF. For the CDR3, the DNA is TGCGCCAGCAGCCAATCCGGGACAGGCGCCTATGGCTACACCTTC.

The rearrangement uses TRBV3-1 (or the pseudogene TRBV3-2) and TRBJ2-5; 7 bases are a match to TRBD2. In germline, CDR1 is LGHDT, CDR2 YNNKEL (reference sequence). Trimming removed 0 bases from V and 5 bases from J; junction bases left unmatched: 9. The CDR3 length is 16 residues. The CDR3 sequence is CASSQDPAGTEETQYF. CDR3 DNA sequence: TGTGCCAGCAGCCAAGATCCAGCGGGAACTGAGGAGACCCAGTACTTC.

This clone was seen a single time. The chain links TRBV19 to TRBJ2-3, with D possibly being TRBD2 (5 bases). Trimming stripped 5 bases from V and 4 bases from J, with 16 bases between. CDR3 length: 15 residues. The germline V gene has CDR1 LNHDA and CDR2 SQIVND (reference sequence). DNA of the CDR3: TGTGCCAGTAGTGGACTTTCCCGATCCGCAGATACGCAGTATTTT. It is translated as CASSGLSRSADTQYF.

V gene TRBV29-1 combines with J gene TRBJ1-1; 12 bases fit TRBD1. This CDR3 has 17 residues. V was clipped by 6 bases and J by 1 base; unmatched bases: 12. CDR1 is SQVTM, CDR2 ANQGSEA, per germline. The CDR3 spells CSVTDGGTGGRNTEAFF. CDR3 DNA sequence: TGCAGCGTCACTGACGGCGGGACAGGGGGCCGGAACACTGAAGCTTTCTTT.

The V call is TRBV7-8, the J call TRBJ2-6, with 8 positions matching TRBD1. Germline values: CDR1 SGHVS, CDR2 FQNEAQ. V lost 5 bases to trimming and J lost 0 bases; unmatched junction nucleotides: 12. This CDR3 has 19 residues. This CDR3 is CASSPWAGTGSSGANVLTF. CDR3 bases: TGTGCCAGCAGCCCGTGGGCCGGGACAGGTAGCTCTGGGGCCAACGTCCTGACTTTC. The full variable domain, completed using reference TRBV7-8 and TRBJ2-6, is GAGVSQSPRYKVAKRGQDVALRCDPISGHVSLFWYQQALGQGPEFLTYFQNEAQLDKSGLPSDRFFAERPEGSVSTLKIQRTQQEDSAVYLCASSPWAGTGSSGANVLTFGAGSRLTVL.